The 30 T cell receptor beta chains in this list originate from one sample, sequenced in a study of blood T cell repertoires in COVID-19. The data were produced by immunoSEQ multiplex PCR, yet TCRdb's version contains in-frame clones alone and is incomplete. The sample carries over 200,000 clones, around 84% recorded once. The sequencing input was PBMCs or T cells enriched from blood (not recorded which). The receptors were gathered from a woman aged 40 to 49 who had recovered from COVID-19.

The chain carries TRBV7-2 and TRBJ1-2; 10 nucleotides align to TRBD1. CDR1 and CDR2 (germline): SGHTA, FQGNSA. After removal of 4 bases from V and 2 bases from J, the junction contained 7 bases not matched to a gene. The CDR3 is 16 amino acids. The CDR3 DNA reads TGTGCCAGCAGCTCCAATCCGACAGGGGGCAACTATGGCTACACCTTC. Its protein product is CASSSNPTGGNYGYTF.

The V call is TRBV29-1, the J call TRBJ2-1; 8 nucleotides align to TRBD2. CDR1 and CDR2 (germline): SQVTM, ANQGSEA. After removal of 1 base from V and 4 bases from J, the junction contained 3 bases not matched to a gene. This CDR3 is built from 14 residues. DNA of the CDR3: TGCAGCGTTGAAGTCGGGAGGGGGTACAATGAGCAGTTCTTC. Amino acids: CSVEVGRGYNEQFF.

The CDR3 here is CASSLGVLGGETQYF. The CDR3 DNA follows: TGTGCCAGCAGTTTAGGGGTCCTCGGAGGAGAGACCCAGTACTTC. The chain combines TRBV27 with TRBJ2-5; weak D call: TRBD2 (5 bases). The V end was cut by 2 bases, the J end by 4 bases, with 14 bases between. The CDR3 contains 15 residues. The germline CDR1 and CDR2 sequences are MNHEY and SMNVEV (reference sequence).

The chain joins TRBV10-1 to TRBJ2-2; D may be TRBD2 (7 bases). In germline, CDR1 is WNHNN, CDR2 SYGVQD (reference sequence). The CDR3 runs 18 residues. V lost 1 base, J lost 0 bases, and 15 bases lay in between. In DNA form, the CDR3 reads TGCGCCAGCAGTGAGTACCCAGCGGGACACCCGAACACCGGGGAGCTGTTTTTT. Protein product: CASSEYPAGHPNTGELFF.

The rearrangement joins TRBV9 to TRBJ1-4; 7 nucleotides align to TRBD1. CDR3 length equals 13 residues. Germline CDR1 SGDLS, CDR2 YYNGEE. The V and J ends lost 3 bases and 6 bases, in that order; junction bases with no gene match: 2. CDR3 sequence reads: CASSGQGDEKLFF. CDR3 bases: TGTGCCAGCAGCGGACAGGGAGATGAAAAACTGTTTTTT. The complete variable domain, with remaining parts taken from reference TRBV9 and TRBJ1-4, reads DSGVTQTPKHLITATGQRVTLRCSPRSGDLSVYWYQQSLDQGLQFLIQYYNGEERAKGNILERFSAQQFPDLHSELNLSSLELGDSALYFCASSGQGDEKLFFGSGTQLSVL.

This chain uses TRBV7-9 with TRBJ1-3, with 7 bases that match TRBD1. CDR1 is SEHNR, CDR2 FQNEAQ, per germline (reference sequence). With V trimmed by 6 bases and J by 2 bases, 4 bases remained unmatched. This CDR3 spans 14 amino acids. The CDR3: CASRHDRAGNTIYF. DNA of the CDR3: TGTGCCAGCAGACACGACAGGGCTGGAAACACCATATATTTT.

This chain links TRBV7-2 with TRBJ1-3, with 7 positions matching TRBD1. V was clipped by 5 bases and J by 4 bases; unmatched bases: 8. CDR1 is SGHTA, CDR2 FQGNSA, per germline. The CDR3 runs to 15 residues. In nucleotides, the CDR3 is TGTGCCAGCAGCGCAAGACAGGGAGCCGGAAACACCATATATTTT. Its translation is CASSARQGAGNTIYF.

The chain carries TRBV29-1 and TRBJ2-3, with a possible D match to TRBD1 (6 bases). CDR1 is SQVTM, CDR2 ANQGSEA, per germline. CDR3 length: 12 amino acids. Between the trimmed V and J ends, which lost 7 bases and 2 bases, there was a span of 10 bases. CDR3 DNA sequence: TGCAGCGGACGGACAGCCACAGATACGCAGTATTTT. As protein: CSGRTATDTQYF.

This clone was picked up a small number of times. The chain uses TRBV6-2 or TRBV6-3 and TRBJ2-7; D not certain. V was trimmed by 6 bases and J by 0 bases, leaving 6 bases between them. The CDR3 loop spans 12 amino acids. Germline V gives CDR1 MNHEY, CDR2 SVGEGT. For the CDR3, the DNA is TGTGCCAGCAGCCTGGCCTCCTACGAGCAGTACTTC. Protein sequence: CASSLASYEQYF.

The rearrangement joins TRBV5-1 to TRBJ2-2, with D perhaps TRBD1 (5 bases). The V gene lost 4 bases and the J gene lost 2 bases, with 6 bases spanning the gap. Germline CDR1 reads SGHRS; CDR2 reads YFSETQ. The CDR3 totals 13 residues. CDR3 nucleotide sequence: TGCGCCAGCAGCCAGGGAAACACCGGGGAGCTGTTTTTT. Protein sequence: CASSQGNTGELFF.

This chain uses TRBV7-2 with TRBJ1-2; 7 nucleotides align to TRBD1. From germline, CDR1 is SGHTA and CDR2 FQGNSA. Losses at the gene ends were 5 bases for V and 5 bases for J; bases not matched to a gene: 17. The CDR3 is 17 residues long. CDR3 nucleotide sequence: TGTGCCAGCAGCCCGGACGGGGGAAGGGGGCGAGGTTATGGCTACACCTTC. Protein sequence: CASSPDGGRGRGYGYTF.

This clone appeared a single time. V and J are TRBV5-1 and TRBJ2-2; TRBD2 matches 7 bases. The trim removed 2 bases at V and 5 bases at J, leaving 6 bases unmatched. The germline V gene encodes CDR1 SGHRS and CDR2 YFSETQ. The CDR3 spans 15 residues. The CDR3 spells CASSFSGMETGELFF. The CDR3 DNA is TGCGCCAGCAGCTTCAGCGGGATGGAAACCGGGGAGCTGTTTTTT.

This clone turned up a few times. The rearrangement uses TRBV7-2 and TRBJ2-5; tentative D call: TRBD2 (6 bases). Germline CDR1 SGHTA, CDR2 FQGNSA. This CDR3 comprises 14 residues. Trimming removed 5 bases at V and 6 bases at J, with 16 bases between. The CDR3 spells CASSPTGAIQTQYF. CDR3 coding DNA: TGTGCCAGCAGCCCCACGGGAGCCATCCAGACCCAGTACTTC.

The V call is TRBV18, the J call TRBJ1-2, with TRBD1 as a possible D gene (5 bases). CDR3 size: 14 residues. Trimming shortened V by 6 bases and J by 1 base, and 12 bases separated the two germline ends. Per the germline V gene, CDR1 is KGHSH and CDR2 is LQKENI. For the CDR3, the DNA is TGTGCCAGCTCTCCGGGGGACGTTAACTATGGCTACACCTTC. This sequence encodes CASSPGDVNYGYTF. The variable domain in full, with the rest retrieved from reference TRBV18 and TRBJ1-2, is NAGVMQNPRHLVRRRGQEARLRCSPMKGHSHVYWYRQLPEEGLKFMVYLQKENIIDESGMPKERFSAEFPKEGPSILRIQQVVRGDSAAYFCASSPGDVNYGYTFGSGTRLTVV.

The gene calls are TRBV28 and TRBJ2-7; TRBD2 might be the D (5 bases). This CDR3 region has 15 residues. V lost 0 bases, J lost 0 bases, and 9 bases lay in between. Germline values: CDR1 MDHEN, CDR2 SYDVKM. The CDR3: CASSLWGDGSYEQYV. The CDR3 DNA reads TGTGCCAGCAGTTTATGGGGAGACGGCTCCTACGAGCAGTACGTC.

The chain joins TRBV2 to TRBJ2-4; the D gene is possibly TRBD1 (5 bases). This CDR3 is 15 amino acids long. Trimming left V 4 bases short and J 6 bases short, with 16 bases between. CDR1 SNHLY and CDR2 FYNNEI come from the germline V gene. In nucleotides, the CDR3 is TGTGCCAGCAGTGGCAGGGAAATACGGCTAAACATTCAGTACTTC. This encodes CASSGREIRLNIQYF.

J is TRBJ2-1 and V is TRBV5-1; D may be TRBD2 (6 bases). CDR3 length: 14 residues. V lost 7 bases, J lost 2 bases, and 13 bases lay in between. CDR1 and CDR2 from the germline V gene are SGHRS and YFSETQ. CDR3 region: CASGAEGPYNEQFF. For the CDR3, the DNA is TGCGCCAGCGGGGCGGAGGGTCCCTACAATGAGCAGTTCTTC.

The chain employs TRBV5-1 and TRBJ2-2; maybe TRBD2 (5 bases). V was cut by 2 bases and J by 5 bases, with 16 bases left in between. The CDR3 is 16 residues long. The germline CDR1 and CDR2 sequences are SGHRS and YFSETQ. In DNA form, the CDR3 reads TGCGCCAGCAGCTTTGAGCAGGACCGGAGGACCGGGGAGCTGTTTTTT. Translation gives CASSFEQDRRTGELFF.

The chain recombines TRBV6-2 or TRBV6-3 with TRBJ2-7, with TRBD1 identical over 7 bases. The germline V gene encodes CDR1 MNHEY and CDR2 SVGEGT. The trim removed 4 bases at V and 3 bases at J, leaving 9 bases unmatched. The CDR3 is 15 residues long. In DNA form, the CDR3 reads TGTGCCAGCAGTTCCCTCTCACAGGGGTTCTACGAGCAGTACGTC. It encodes CASSSLSQGFYEQYV.

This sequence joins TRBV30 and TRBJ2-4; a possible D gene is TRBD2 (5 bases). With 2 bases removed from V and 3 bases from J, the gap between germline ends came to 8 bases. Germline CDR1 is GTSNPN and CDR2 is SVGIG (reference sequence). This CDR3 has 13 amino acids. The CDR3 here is CAWSREGKNIQYF. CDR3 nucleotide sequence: TGTGCCTGGAGTCGGGAAGGCAAAAACATTCAGTACTTC.

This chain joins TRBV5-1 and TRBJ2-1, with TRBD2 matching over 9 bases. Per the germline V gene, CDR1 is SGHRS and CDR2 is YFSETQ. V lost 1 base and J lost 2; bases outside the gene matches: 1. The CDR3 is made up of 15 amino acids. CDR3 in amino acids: CASSLLAGTYNEQFF. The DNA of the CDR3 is TGCGCCAGCAGCTTGCTAGCGGGAACCTACAATGAGCAGTTCTTC.

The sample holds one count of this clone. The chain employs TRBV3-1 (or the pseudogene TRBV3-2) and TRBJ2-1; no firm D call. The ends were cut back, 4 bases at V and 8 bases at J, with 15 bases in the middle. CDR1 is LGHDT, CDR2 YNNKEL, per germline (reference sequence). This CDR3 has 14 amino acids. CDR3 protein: CASSRMTGSHEQFF. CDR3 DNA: TGTGCCAGCAGCCGAATGACTGGCTCGCATGAGCAGTTCTTC.

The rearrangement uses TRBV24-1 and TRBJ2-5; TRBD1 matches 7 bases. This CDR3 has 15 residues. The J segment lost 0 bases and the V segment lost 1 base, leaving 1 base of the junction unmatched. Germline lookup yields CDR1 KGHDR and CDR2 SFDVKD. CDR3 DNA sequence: TGTGCCACCAGTGATTTCGGGACAGACCAAGAGACCCAGTACTTC. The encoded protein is CATSDFGTDQETQYF.

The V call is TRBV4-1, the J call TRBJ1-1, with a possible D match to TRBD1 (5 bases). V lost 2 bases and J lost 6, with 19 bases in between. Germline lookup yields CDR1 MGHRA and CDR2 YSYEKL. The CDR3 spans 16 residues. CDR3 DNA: TGCGCCAGCAGCCAACCGGCGCGGGACCGACCCGCTGAAGCTTTCTTT. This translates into CASSQPARDRPAEAFF.

CDR3 region: CASSFGGSLNEQFF. The CDR3 DNA reads as TGCGCCAGCAGCTTTGGCGGGAGTTTGAATGAGCAGTTCTTC. J is TRBJ2-1 and V is TRBV5-1, with TRBD2 identical over 7 bases. Trimming at V came to 2 bases and at J to 7 bases, leaving 6 bases not matched to a gene. The CDR3 has 14 amino acids. The germline V gene encodes CDR1 SGHRS and CDR2 YFSETQ.

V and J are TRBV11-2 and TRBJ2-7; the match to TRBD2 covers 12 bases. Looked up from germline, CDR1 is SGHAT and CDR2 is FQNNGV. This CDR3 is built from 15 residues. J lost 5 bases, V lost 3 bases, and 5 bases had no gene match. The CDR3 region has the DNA TGTGCCAGCAGCTTCAGACTAGCGGGAGTAGACGAGCAGTACTTC. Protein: CASSFRLAGVDEQYF.

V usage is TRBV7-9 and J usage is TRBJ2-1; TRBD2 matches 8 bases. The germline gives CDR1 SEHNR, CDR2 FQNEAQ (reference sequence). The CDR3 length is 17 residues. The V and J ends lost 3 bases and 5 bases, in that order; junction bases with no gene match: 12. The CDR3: CASSLPWRLAGHNEQFF. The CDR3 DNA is TGTGCCAGCAGCTTGCCGTGGAGGCTAGCGGGCCACAATGAGCAGTTCTTC. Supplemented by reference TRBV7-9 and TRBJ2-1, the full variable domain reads DTGVSQNPRHKITKRGQNVTFRCDPISEHNRLYWYRQTLGQGPEFLTYFQNEAQLEKSRLLSDRFSAERPKGSFSTLEIQRTEQGDSAMYLCASSLPWRLAGHNEQFFGPGTRLTVL.

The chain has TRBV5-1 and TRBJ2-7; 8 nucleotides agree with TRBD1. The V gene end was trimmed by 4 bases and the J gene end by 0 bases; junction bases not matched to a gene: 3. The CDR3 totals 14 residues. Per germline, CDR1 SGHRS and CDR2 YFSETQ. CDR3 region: CASSGTGPSYEQYF. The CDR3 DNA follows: TGCGCCAGCAGCGGGACAGGACCCTCCTACGAGCAGTACTTC.

CDR3 DNA: TGTGCCAGCTCACCACGCGGACAGGGGAAATCCTACGAGCAGTACTTC. As protein: CASSPRGQGKSYEQYF. The V and J genes are TRBV18 and TRBJ2-7, with 9 bases identical to TRBD1. CDR1 and CDR2 (germline): KGHSH, LQKENI. CDR3 size: 16 residues. The ends lost 1 base at V and 1 base at J; junction bases unmatched: 5.

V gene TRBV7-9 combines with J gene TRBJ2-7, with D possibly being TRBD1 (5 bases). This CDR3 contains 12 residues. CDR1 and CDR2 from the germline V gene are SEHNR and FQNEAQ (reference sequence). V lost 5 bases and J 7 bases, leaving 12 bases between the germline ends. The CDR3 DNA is TGTGCCAGCAGCCCCGGACAATGGGAGCAGTACTTC. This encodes CASSPGQWEQYF.